This entry is about one T cell receptor (beta chain). This sample was included in a study of blood T cell repertoires in COVID-19. Study details: Acute and convalescent COVID-19 samples came from the United States, Italy and Spain. Nucleic acid was either cDNA or gDNA, and it came from T cells, B-cell-depleted T cells, or PBMCs.

In the original processing: Estimates of nucleated cell counts were drawn from the amplification of reference gene primers. Only in-frame clones appear in the TCRdb table, and some are missing; sequencing was by immunoSEQ multiplex PCR. Clone size and the V and J calls come from that table; the DNA yielded D and trimming. The sample contains around 220,000 clones, about 90% of which appear only once. V was clipped by 3 bases and J by 4 bases, with 15 bases between them. From germline, CDR1 is SNHLY and CDR2 FYNNEI. The CDR3 is made up of 15 amino acids. The rearrangement joins TRBV2 to TRBJ1-2; no clear D. The receptor comes from a man under 40 who had been exposed to COVID-19. The sequencing input was PBMCs or T cells enriched from blood (not recorded which). The CDR3 bases are TGTGCCAGCAGTGAGGTCTACAGAAACATCTATGGCTACACCTTC. Its protein product is CASSEVYRNIYGYTF.